These 7 T cell receptor beta chains share one sample of origin, sequenced in a study of beta chain features in type 1 diabetes. Reverse transcription of all isolated RNA meant that expressed TCRB transcripts were sequenced. Profiled with immunoSEQ multiplex PCR; TCRdb holds only in-frame clones, not every one. The sample includes 350,000 to 450,000 clones, approximately 14% of them seen just once. Sequencing input: naive CD4+ T cells from blood. These receptors all come from a man aged 30 to 39 in good health.

CDR3 region: CSAALAGAGGEQYV. The CDR3 bases are TGCAGCGCCGCACTAGCGGGAGCCGGAGGGGAGCAGTACGTC. The rearrangement uses TRBV29-1 and TRBJ2-7; 11 positions agree with TRBD2. V was clipped by 7 bases and J by 7 bases; unmatched bases: 12. Germline CDR1 and CDR2: SQVTM and ANQGSEA. The CDR3 totals 14 residues.

The gene calls are TRBV4-2 and TRBJ2-3; 7 bases line up with TRBD2. The CDR3 runs 16 residues. V dropped 0 bases and J dropped 3; count of bases not matched to a gene: 6. Germline lookup yields CDR1 LGHNA and CDR2 YNFKEQ. The CDR3 loop reads CASSQDIVSGTDTQYF. The CDR3 nucleotides read TGTGCCAGCAGCCAAGATATTGTTAGCGGGACAGATACGCAGTATTTT.

V gene TRBV25-1 combines with J gene TRBJ1-4, with a possible D match to TRBD1 (6 bases). Germline CDR1 reads MGHDK; CDR2 reads SYGVNS. This CDR3 is built from 15 residues. V was pared by 3 bases and J by 7 bases, with 15 bases between. In DNA form, the CDR3 reads TGTGCCAGCAGTGACCCTCGGAGGGGGAGTGAAAAACTGTTTTTT. This gives the protein CASSDPRRGSEKLFF.

The chain joins TRBV30 to TRBJ2-7; 10 bases map to TRBD1. There are 15 residues in the CDR3. Germline V CDR1 and CDR2: GTSNPN, SVGIG (reference sequence). The junction had 4 bases not matched to a gene; V was cut back by 2 bases and J by 0 bases. The CDR3 loop is CAWSMGQGYSYEQYV. CDR3 bases: TGTGCCTGGAGTATGGGACAGGGGTACTCCTACGAGCAGTACGTC.

This clone was picked up a small number of times. V is TRBV14 and J is TRBJ1-1; D gene unclear. V lost 4 bases and J 1 base, leaving 13 bases between the germline ends. This CDR3 is 15 amino acids long. Germline V gene lookup returns CDR1 SGHDN and CDR2 FVKESK. This CDR3 reads CASSLLFGENTEAFF. The CDR3, as DNA: TGTGCCAGCAGCCTTTTGTTTGGGGAGAACACTGAAGCTTTCTTT.

This clone was detected only a few times. The chain combines TRBV9 with TRBJ2-6; 9 positions agree with TRBD1. With 3 bases clipped from V and 2 bases from J, the junction kept 6 bases outside the gene matches. CDR3 length: 17 residues. Germline-derived CDR1 and CDR2 are SGDLS and YYNGEE. This CDR3 reads CASSGGQGTAGANVLTF. In DNA, the CDR3 is TGTGCCAGCAGCGGTGGACAGGGGACTGCTGGGGCCAACGTCCTGACTTTC.

This clone has ten or more counts. This chain links TRBV7-2 with TRBJ2-3; D gene ambiguous. The CDR3 covers 11 residues. The germline V gene has CDR1 SGHTA and CDR2 FQGNSA. V was trimmed by 6 bases and J by 4 bases, leaving 5 bases between them. CDR3 sequence: CASRRADTQYF. CDR3 DNA: TGTGCCAGCAGAAGGGCAGATACGCAGTATTTT.